Reported below is one TCR beta chain. These data are taken from a study of blood T cell repertoires in COVID-19. Turning to the study itself: The United States, Italy and Spain supplied acute and convalescent COVID-19 samples.

Authors' methods: Reference gene primer amplification in the assay estimated nucleated cell counts. Data came from immunoSEQ multiplex PCR; TCRdb stores just in-frame clones and leaves some out. From that table come the V and J calls and clone size; the DNA was used to work out D and trimming. The sample shows 45,000 to 65,000 clones, about 77% of them seen only once. The ends lost 4 bases at V and 1 base at J; junction bases unmatched: 9. CDR3 length equals 16 residues. Germline lookup yields CDR1 SQVTM and CDR2 ANQGSEA. The sample taken for sequencing was peripheral blood. The chain couples TRBV29-1 to TRBJ2-3; 9 bases line up with TRBD1. This receptor was obtained from an older man with active or convalescent COVID-19. The CDR3 DNA sequence: TGCAGCGTTGTGAGGTGGACAGGGGAGGGCACAGATACGCAGTATTTT. It translates to CSVVRWTGEGTDTQYF.